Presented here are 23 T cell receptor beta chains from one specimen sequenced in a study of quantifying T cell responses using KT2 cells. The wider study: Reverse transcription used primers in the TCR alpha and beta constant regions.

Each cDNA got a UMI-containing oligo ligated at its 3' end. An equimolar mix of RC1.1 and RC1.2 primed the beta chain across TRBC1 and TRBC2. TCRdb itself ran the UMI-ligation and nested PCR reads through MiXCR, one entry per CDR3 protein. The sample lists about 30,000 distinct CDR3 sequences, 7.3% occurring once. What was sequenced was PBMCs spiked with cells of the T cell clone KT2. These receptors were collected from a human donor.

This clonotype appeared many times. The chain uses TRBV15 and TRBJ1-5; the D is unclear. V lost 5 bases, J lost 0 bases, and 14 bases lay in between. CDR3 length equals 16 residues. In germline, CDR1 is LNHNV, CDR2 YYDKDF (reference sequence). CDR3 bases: TGTGCCACCAGCGCATACAGATTCGATAGCAATCAGCCCCAGCATTTT. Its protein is CATSAYRFDSNQPQHF.

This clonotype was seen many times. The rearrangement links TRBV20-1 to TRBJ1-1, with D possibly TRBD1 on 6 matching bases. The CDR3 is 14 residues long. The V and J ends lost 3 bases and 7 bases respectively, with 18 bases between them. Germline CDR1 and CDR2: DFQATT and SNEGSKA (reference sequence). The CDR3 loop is CSARPQAGADEAFF. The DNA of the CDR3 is TGCAGTGCTAGGCCCCAGGCAGGGGCGGATGAAGCTTTCTTT.

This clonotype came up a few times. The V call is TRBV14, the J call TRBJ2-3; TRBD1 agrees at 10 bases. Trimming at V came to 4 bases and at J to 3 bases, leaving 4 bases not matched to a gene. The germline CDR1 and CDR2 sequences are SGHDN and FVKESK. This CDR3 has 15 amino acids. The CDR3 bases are TGTGCCAGCAGCCCGACAGGGGGCGGAACAGATACGCAGTATTTT. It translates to CASSPTGGGTDTQYF.

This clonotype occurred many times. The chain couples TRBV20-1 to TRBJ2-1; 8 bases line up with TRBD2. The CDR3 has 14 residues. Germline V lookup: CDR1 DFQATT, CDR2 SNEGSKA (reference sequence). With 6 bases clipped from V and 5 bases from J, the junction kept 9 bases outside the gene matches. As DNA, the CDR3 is TGCAGTGCCCGTCGGACTAGCCTTCACAATGAGCAGTTCTTC. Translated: CSARRTSLHNEQFF.

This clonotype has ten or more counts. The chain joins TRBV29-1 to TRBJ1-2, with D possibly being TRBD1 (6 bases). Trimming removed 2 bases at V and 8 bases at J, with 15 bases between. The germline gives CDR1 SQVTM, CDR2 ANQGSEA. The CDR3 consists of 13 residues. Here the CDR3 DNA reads TGCAGCGTTGAAAGGGGGACGGACCGAGGCTACACCTTC. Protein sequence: CSVERGTDRGYTF.

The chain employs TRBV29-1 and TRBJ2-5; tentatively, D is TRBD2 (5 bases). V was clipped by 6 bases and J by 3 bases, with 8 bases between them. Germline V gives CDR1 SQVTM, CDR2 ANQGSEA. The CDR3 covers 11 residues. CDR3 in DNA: TGCAGCGTACGGGGTAAAGAGACCCAGTACTTC. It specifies CSVRGKETQYF.

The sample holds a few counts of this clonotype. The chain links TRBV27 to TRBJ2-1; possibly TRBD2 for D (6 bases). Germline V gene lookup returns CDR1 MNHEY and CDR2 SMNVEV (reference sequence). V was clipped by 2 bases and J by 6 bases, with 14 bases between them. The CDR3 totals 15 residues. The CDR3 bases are TGTGCCAGCAGTTTAGCGGGGTCGACCTGCAATGAGCAGTTCTTC. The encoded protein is CASSLAGSTCNEQFF.

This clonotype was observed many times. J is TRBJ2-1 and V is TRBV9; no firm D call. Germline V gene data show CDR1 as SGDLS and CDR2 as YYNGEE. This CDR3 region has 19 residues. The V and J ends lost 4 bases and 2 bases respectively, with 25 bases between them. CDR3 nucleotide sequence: TGTGCCAGCAGCTCCCGGGTCTTGGGCCCGAAGCAGGCCTACAATGAGCAGTTCTTC. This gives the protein CASSSRVLGPKQAYNEQFF.

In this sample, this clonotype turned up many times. This CDR3 reads CASSQGYWGTRGDGGYTF. In DNA, the CDR3 is TGTGCCAGCAGCCAAGGGTACTGGGGGACCCGAGGCGATGGCGGCTACACCTTC. The chain couples TRBV3-1 to TRBJ1-2; TRBD1 is a possible D gene (5 bases). Germline CDR1 LGHDT, CDR2 YNNKEL (reference sequence). The CDR3 consists of 18 residues. Trimming took off 1 base at V and 8 bases at J, with 26 bases between the two ends.

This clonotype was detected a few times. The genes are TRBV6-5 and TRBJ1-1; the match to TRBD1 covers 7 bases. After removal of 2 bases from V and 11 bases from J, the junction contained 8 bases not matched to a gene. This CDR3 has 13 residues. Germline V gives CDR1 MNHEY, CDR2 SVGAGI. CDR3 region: CASSYGNRGFAFF. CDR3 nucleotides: TGTGCCAGCAGTTACGGGAACAGGGGCTTCGCTTTCTTT.

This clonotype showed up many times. The CDR3 nucleotides are TGTGCCAGCAGTTACGCGGCATCAATGAACACTGAAGCTTTCTTT. As protein: CASSYAASMNTEAFF. V and J are TRBV6-5 and TRBJ1-1; D gene ambiguous. The CDR3 length is 15 residues. V lost 2 bases and J lost 0, with 10 bases in between. Germline CDR1 is MNHEY and CDR2 is SVGAGI.

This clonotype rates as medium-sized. The CDR3, as DNA: TGCGCCAGCAGCCTCTTCTCAGGGGACGAGCAGTACTTC. Translation gives CASSLFSGDEQYF. The rearrangement uses TRBV4-3 and TRBJ2-7, with a weak D call TRBD1 (6 bases). Germline loops: CDR1 LGHNA, CDR2 YSLEER. V was trimmed by 4 bases and J by 5 bases, leaving 12 bases between them. The CDR3 length is 13 residues.

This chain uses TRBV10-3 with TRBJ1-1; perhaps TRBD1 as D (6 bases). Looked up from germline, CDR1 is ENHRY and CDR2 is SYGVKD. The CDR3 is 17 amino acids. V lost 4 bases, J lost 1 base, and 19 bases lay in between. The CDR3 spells CAISVSAVLGANTEAFF. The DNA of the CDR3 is TGTGCCATCAGTGTTTCGGCTGTTCTGGGGGCGAACACTGAAGCTTTCTTT.

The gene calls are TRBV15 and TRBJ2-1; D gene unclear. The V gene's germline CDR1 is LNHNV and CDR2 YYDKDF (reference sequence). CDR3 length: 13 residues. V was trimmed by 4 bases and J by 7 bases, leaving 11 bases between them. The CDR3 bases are TGTGCCACCAGCAACCGACACGGGAATGAGCAGTTCTTC. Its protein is CATSNRHGNEQFF. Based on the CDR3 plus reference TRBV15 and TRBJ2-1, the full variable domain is DAMVIQNPRYQVTQFGKPVTLSCSQTLNHNVMYWYQQKSSQAPKLLFHYYDKDFNNEADTPDNFQSRRPNTSFCFLDIRSPGLGDTAMYLCATSNRHGNEQFFGPGTRLTVL.

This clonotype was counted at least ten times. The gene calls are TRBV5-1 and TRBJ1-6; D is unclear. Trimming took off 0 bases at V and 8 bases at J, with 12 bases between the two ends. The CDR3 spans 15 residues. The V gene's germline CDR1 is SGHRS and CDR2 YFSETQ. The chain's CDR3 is CASSLALHTHSPLHF. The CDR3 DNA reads TGCGCCAGCAGCTTGGCGCTACACACCCATTCACCCCTCCACTTT.

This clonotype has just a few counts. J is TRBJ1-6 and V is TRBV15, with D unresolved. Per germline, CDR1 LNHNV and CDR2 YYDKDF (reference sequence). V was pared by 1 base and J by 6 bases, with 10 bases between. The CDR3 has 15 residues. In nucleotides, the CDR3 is TGTGCCACCAGCAGAGCGACCCTCGGTAATTCACCCCTCCACTTT. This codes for CATSRATLGNSPLHF. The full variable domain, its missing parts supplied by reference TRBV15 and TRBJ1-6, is DAMVIQNPRYQVTQFGKPVTLSCSQTLNHNVMYWYQQKSSQAPKLLFHYYDKDFNNEADTPDNFQSRRPNTSFCFLDIRSPGLGDTAMYLCATSRATLGNSPLHFGNGTRLTVT.

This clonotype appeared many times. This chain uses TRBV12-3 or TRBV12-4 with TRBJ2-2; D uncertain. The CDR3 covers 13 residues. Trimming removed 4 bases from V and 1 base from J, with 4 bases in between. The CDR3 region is CASSYGNTGELFF. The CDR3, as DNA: TGTGCCAGCAGTTATGGGAACACCGGGGAGCTGTTTTTT.

The CDR3 nucleotides are TGCAGTGCTAGACCCATATTGGGATTCGCTAGCGAGGTTGAGCAGTTCTTC. This gives the protein CSARPILGFASEVEQFF. This chain links TRBV20-1 with TRBJ2-1, with TRBD2 as a possible D gene (6 bases). The CDR3 extends over 17 amino acids. V lost 2 bases and J 9 bases, leaving 26 bases between the germline ends. Germline-derived CDR1 and CDR2 are DFQATT and SNEGSKA (reference sequence).

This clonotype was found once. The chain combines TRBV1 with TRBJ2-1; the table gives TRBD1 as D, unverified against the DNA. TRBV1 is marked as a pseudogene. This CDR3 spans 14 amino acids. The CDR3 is CTSSQVRVCNEQFF. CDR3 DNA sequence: TGCACCAGCAGCCAAGTCAGGGTTTGCAATGAGCAGTTCTTC.

This CDR3 is CASSVQGDRGDEQFF. DNA for the CDR3: TGTGCCAGCAGTGTTCAAGGAGACAGGGGGGATGAGCAGTTCTTC. The rearrangement uses TRBV6-4 and TRBJ2-1; 9 bases are a match to TRBD1. Germline CDR1 and CDR2: MRHNA and SNTAGT. There are 15 residues in the CDR3. Trimming removed 4 bases from V and 8 bases from J; junction bases left unmatched: 9.

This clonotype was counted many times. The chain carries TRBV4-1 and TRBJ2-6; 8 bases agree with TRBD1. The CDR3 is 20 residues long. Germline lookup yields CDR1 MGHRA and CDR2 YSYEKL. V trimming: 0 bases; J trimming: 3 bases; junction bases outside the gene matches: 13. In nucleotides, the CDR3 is TGCGCCAGCAGCCAAGAAGGTTTAGACAGGGGTCCGGTTGGGGCCAACGTCCTGACTTTC. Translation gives CASSQEGLDRGPVGANVLTF.

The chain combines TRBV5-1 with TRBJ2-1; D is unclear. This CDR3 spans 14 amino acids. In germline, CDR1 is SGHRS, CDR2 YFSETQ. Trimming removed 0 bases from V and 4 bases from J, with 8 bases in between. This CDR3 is CASSLVGSYNEQFF. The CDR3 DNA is TGCGCCAGCAGCTTGGTAGGTTCGTACAATGAGCAGTTCTTC.

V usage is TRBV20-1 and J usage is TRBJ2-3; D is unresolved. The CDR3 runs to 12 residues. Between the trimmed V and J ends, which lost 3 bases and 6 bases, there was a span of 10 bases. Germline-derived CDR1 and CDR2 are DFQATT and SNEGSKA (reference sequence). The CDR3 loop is CSASASMDTQYF. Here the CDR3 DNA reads TGCAGTGCTAGCGCGAGCATGGATACGCAGTATTTT.